Below, 14 T cell receptor beta chains from the same sample are listed, as sequenced in a study of blood T cell repertoires in COVID-19. Using immunoSEQ multiplex PCR, the repertoire was profiled, and TCRdb retains in-frame clones only, with some absent. The data contain roughly 500,000 clones, 75% to 90% of them singletons. The sequenced sample consisted of peripheral blood. The receptor set was obtained from a man between 18 and 29 years old with COVID-19, enrolled during active disease.

The chain combines TRBV24-1 with TRBJ1-5, with D hard to call. There are 13 residues in the CDR3. Germline lookup yields CDR1 KGHDR and CDR2 SFDVKD. V was shortened by 9 bases and J by 5 bases, with 13 bases between the two germline ends. The CDR3 DNA follows: TGTGCCACCTCACTCAAGGGAGATCAGCCCCAGCATTTT. Translating it yields CATSLKGDQPQHF.

The chain employs TRBV2 and TRBJ1-3, with 9 bases identical to TRBD1. Germline lookup yields CDR1 SNHLY and CDR2 FYNNEI. Trimming took 0 bases from V and 2 from J; bases not matched to a gene: 2. The CDR3 spans 16 residues. CDR3 coding DNA: TGTGCCAGCAGTGAAGCGGGGACAGGGACTGGAAACACCATATATTTT. Its protein product is CASSEAGTGTGNTIYF.

The rearrangement uses TRBV27 and TRBJ1-5; D ambiguous. CDR1 MNHEY and CDR2 SMNVEV come from the germline V gene (reference sequence). This CDR3 has 13 residues. Trimming left V 6 bases short and J 10 bases short, with 16 bases between. The CDR3 protein is CASSPTSSGPQHF. The DNA for the CDR3 is TGTGCCAGCAGCCCGACTTCCTCGGGACCCCAGCATTTT.

The V gene is TRBV10-3, the J gene TRBJ2-7; a possible D gene is TRBD2 (5 bases). CDR1 is ENHRY and CDR2 is SYGVKD in the germline V gene. CDR3 size: 13 residues. The V end lost 2 bases, the J end lost 6 bases, and 11 bases lay between the germline ends. Here the CDR3 DNA reads TGTGCCATCAGTGAGATCCCTAGCAGCGAGCAGTACTTC. Its protein product is CAISEIPSSEQYF.

The V call is TRBV7-9, the J call TRBJ2-1; tentatively, D is TRBD2 (6 bases). The germline V and J ends were trimmed by 8 bases and 9 bases, with 20 bases remaining between them. This CDR3 is 14 amino acids long. Germline V CDR1 and CDR2: SEHNR, FQNEAQ (reference sequence). CDR3 sequence: CASGHRDSTPEQFF. CDR3 DNA: TGTGCCAGCGGACACCGGGACTCGACACCTGAGCAGTTCTTC.

V usage is TRBV5-6 and J usage is TRBJ1-2, with 9 bases that match TRBD1. CDR3 length: 14 amino acids. V lost 4 bases and J lost 6; bases outside the gene matches: 7. Germline-derived CDR1 and CDR2 are SGHDT and YYEEEE. The CDR3 DNA sequence: TGTGCCAGCAGCCTACCGGGACAGGGAAATGGCTACACCTTC. It yields the protein CASSLPGQGNGYTF.

On this clone itself: This same CDR3 is encoded by further DNA sequences in the sample. This chain connects TRBV5-4 to TRBJ2-2, with 7 bases lining up with TRBD1. The germline CDR1 and CDR2 sequences are SGHNT and YYREEE (reference sequence). V shed 0 bases, J shed 5 bases, and the junction held 4 bases outside the gene matches. The CDR3 contains 15 residues. The CDR3 sequence is CASSLDRGKTGELFF. The CDR3, as DNA: TGTGCCAGCAGCTTGGACAGGGGTAAAACCGGGGAGCTGTTTTTT.

The chain carries TRBV6-5 and TRBJ1-5, with 10 positions matching TRBD1. With V trimmed by 5 bases and J by 1 base, 2 bases remained unmatched. The CDR3 runs to 15 residues. Germline V gives CDR1 MNHEY, CDR2 SVGAGI. CDR3 sequence (DNA): TGTGCCAGCAGTACGGACAGGGGGAGCAATCAGCCCCAGCATTTT. Encoded protein: CASSTDRGSNQPQHF.

The chain combines TRBV6-5 with TRBJ2-7; possible D gene TRBD2, 6 bases. The length of the CDR3 is 13 residues. The V and J ends lost 7 bases and 4 bases respectively, with 14 bases between them. The germline gives CDR1 MNHEY, CDR2 SVGAGI. CDR3: CASNPIGGYEQYF. The CDR3, as DNA: TGTGCCAGCAACCCCATCGGGGGTTACGAGCAGTACTTC.

This chain connects TRBV18 to TRBJ1-5; weak D call: TRBD1 (5 bases). V lost 3 bases and J 2 bases, leaving 14 bases between the germline ends. The CDR3 contains 16 residues. The V gene's germline CDR1 is KGHSH and CDR2 LQKENI. The DNA of the CDR3 is TGTGCCAGCTCACCTCGGGGAGGGGCCGGCAATCAGCCCCAGCATTTT. It is translated as CASSPRGGAGNQPQHF.

The rearrangement joins TRBV12-3 or TRBV12-4 to TRBJ2-5; no firm D call. The CDR3 covers 13 residues. V was shortened by 6 bases and J by 0 bases, with 8 bases between the two germline ends. CDR3 residues: CASSTYYQETQYF. CDR3 DNA sequence: TGTGCCAGCAGCACTTACTACCAAGAGACCCAGTACTTC.

The chain couples TRBV5-4 to TRBJ2-5; weak D call: TRBD1 (6 bases). The CDR3 has 14 amino acids. Germline lookup yields CDR1 SGHNT and CDR2 YYREEE (reference sequence). The ends were cut back, 5 bases at V and 2 bases at J, with 13 bases in the middle. CDR3 sequence (DNA): TGTGCCAGCAGGACCTTGGACAGTCAAGAGACCCAGTACTTC. The encoded protein is CASRTLDSQETQYF. The complete variable domain, with remaining parts taken from reference TRBV5-4 and TRBJ2-5, reads ETGVTQSPTHLIKTRGQQVTLRCSSQSGHNTVSWYQQALGQGPQFIFQYYREEENGRGNFPPRFSGLQFPNYSSELNVNALELDDSALYLCASRTLDSQETQYFGPGTRLLVL.

The chain uses TRBV5-4 and TRBJ1-6; perhaps TRBD1 as D (6 bases). Germline V gene sequence: CDR1 SGHNT, CDR2 YYREEE (reference sequence). With 0 bases removed from V and 9 bases from J, the gap between germline ends came to 19 bases. This CDR3 contains 17 residues. CDR3 residues: CASSLDGGASWGSPLHF. The CDR3 DNA sequence: TGTGCCAGCAGCTTGGATGGGGGCGCTAGCTGGGGTTCACCCCTCCACTTT.

The chain couples TRBV27 to TRBJ2-7; TRBD2 is a possible D gene (5 bases). The CDR3 length is 15 residues. Trimming shortened V by 4 bases and J by 4 bases, and 17 bases separated the two germline ends. CDR1 is MNHEY and CDR2 is SMNVEV in the germline V gene (reference sequence). DNA for the CDR3: TGTGCCAGCAGTTATTACCCGGGGAGTAGATACGAGCAGTACTTC. Its protein is CASSYYPGSRYEQYF.